This T cell receptor (beta chain) was found in a study of cytomegalovirus exposure and HLA in healthy donors. PCR employed 60 Vbeta and 13 Jbeta primers. Assay: immunoSEQ multiplex PCR; the TCRdb copy retains only in-frame clones and omits some. The table has 95,000 to 110,000 clones, around 77% seen once. Trimming took 5 bases from V and 6 from J, leaving 9 bases between them. The V gene's germline CDR1 is MNHEY and CDR2 SMNVEV (reference sequence). CDR3 size: 12 residues. The sample taken for sequencing was PBMCs. This clonotype originated in a male donor in good health and CMV-seronegative. The genes are TRBV27 and TRBJ2-3, with no clear D. The CDR3 sequence: CASSRPRDTQYF. The CDR3 DNA reads TGTGCCAGCAGTCGCCCCCGGGATACGCAGTATTTT.